The source of this TCR beta chain is a study of radiation and T cells in renal cell carcinoma. Study-level background: Nephrectomy followed 15 Gy stereotactic body radiation by 4 weeks. General study results and limits: Pretreatment tumor biopsies were lacking, so baseline clonotypes are unknown.

With regard to this clone: What it recognizes is unknown.

The time point was: blood 2 weeks post-SBRT. Described treatment: 15 Gy SBRT to primary tumor, nephrectomy 4 weeks later. Blood was sampled at baseline, 2 weeks and 4 weeks after SBRT. Repertoires were generated with immunoSEQ multiplex PCR, while TCRdb's copy carries only in-frame clones and drops some. Altogether around 75,000 clones are present, around 76% being singletons, with the ten largest covering almost 6%. CDR3 length equals 14 residues. Germline loops: CDR1 MNHNS, CDR2 SASEGT. V shed 4 bases and J 6 bases; nucleotides not matched to a gene: 7. The sample here was blood, taken from a patient whose treatment included radiotherapy and nephrectomy. The sequence derives from a man between 60 and 75 years old with renal cell carcinoma. The V gene is TRBV6-1, the J gene TRBJ2-7; 9 positions match TRBD2. CDR3 in DNA: TGTGCCAGCAGTGGCGCGGGAGGGCCAGGCGAGCAGTACTTC. It translates to CASSGAGGPGEQYF.